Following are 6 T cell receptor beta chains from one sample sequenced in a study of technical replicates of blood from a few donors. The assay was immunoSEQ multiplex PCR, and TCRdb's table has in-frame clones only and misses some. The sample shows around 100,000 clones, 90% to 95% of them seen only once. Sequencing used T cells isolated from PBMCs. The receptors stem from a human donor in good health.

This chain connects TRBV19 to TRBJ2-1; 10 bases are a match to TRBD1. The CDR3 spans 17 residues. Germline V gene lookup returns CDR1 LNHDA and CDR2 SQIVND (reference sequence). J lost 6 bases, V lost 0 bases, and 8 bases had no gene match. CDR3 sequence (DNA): TGTGCCAGTAGTATAGATGGGACAGGGGCCCCACTCAATGAGCAGTTCTTC. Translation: CASSIDGTGAPLNEQFF.

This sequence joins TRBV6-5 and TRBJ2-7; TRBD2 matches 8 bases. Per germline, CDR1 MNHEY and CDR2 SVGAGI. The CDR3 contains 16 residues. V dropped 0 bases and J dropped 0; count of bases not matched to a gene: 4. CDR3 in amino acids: CASSYSIGTSSYEQYF. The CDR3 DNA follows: TGTGCCAGCAGTTACTCGATCGGGACTAGCTCCTACGAGCAGTACTTC.

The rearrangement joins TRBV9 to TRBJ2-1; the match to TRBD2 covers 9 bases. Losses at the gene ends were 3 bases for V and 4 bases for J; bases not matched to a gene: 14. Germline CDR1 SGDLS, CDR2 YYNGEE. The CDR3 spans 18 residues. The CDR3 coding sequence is TGTGCCAGCAGCGAGCCCCTAGCGGGACTGGGGGGTTACAATGAGCAGTTCTTC. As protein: CASSEPLAGLGGYNEQFF.

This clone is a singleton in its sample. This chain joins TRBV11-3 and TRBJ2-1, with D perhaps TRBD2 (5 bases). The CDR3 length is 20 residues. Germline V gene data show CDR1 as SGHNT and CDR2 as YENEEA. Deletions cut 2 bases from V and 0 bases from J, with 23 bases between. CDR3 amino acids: CASSLPLFYEGQSSYNEQFF. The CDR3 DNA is TGTGCCAGCAGCTTACCCCTCTTCTACGAGGGCCAAAGCTCCTACAATGAGCAGTTCTTC. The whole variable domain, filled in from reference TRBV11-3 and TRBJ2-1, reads EAGVVQSPRYKIIEKKQPVAFWCNPISGHNTLYWYLQNLGQGPELLIRYENEEAVDDSQLPKDRFSAERLKGVDSTLKIQPAELGDSAVYLCASSLPLFYEGQSSYNEQFFGPGTRLTVL.

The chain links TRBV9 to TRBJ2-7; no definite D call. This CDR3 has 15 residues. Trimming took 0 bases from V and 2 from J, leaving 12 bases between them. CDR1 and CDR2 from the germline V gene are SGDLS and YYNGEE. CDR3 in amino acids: CASSVAGASTYEQYF. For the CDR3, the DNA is TGTGCCAGCAGCGTAGCTGGAGCGTCAACCTACGAGCAGTACTTC.

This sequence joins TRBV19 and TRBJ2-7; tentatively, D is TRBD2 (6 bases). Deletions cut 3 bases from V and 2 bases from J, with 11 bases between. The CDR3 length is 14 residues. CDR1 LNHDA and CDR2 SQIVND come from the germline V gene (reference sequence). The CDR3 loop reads CASSMNGRTYEQYF. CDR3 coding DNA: TGTGCCAGTAGTATGAATGGGAGGACCTACGAGCAGTACTTC.